One sample yielded the 10 T cell receptor beta chains listed below, sequenced in a study of cytomegalovirus exposure and HLA in healthy donors. PCR was performed using 60 Vbeta and 13 Jbeta primers. Sequencing was performed with immunoSEQ multiplex PCR; in TCRdb, only in-frame clones are kept and a portion is missing. This sample has tens of thousands of clones; 55% to 70% occur once, and the top ten carry 15%. Material: PBMCs. The receptors shown here come from a woman between 40 and 55 years old in good health and CMV-seropositive.

A single count supports this clone. V is TRBV4-3 and J is TRBJ2-1, with 9 bases identical to TRBD2. V lost 3 bases to trimming and J lost 8 bases; unmatched junction nucleotides: 8. Germline V CDR1 and CDR2: LGHNA, YSLEER. The CDR3 has 15 amino acids. CDR3 protein: CASSHISGSKDEQFF. DNA for the CDR3: TGCGCCAGCAGCCATATTAGCGGGAGTAAAGATGAGCAGTTCTTC.

The V and J genes are TRBV27 and TRBJ2-7; 7 bases match TRBD1. The ends lost 6 bases at V and 2 bases at J; junction bases unmatched: 10. This CDR3 region has 15 residues. Per germline, CDR1 MNHEY and CDR2 SMNVEV (reference sequence). CDR3 residues: CASRQQGTTTYEQYF. The CDR3 DNA follows: TGTGCCAGCAGACAACAGGGGACCACGACCTACGAGCAGTACTTC.

This chain links TRBV7-8 with TRBJ1-5; unclear D gene. Trimming took off 4 bases at V and 6 bases at J, with 7 bases between the two ends. CDR1 SGHVS and CDR2 FQNEAQ come from the germline V gene. The CDR3 contains 12 residues. In nucleotides, the CDR3 is TGTGCCAGCAGCTCAGGAATTCAGCCCCAGCATTTT. Translation gives CASSSGIQPQHF. The variable domain in full, with the rest retrieved from reference TRBV7-8 and TRBJ1-5, is GAGVSQSPRYKVAKRGQDVALRCDPISGHVSLFWYQQALGQGPEFLTYFQNEAQLDKSGLPSDRFFAERPEGSVSTLKIQRTQQEDSAVYLCASSSGIQPQHFGDGTRLSIL.

The V call is TRBV9, the J call TRBJ1-2; 9 nucleotides agree with TRBD1. Trimming removed 4 bases from V and 4 bases from J; junction bases left unmatched: 5. The CDR3 is 14 residues long. Germline V lookup: CDR1 SGDLS, CDR2 YYNGEE. For the CDR3, the DNA is TGTGCCAGCAGCTTGACAGGGGGAGGCTATGGCTACACCTTC. It translates to CASSLTGGGYGYTF.

This clone appeared a few times. The chain uses TRBV4-3 and TRBJ2-1, with 9 nucleotides matching TRBD1. Germline V gene data show CDR1 as LGHNA and CDR2 as YSLEER. The CDR3 is made up of 16 amino acids. V trimming: 0 bases; J trimming: 5 bases; junction bases outside the gene matches: 5. In DNA, the CDR3 is TGCGCCAGCAGCCAAGATTTGGGACAGGGACACAATGAGCAGTTCTTC. Translating gives CASSQDLGQGHNEQFF.

The chain combines TRBV5-1 with TRBJ2-5, with D tentatively TRBD2 (6 bases). Germline CDR1 and CDR2: SGHRS and YFSETQ. The CDR3 is made up of 16 amino acids. The germline V and J ends were trimmed by 1 base and 2 bases, with 15 bases remaining between them. The CDR3 sequence: CASSLLGGGEQETQYF. CDR3 coding DNA: TGCGCCAGCAGCTTGTTAGGCGGCGGGGAACAAGAGACCCAGTACTTC. The complete variable domain, with remaining parts taken from reference TRBV5-1 and TRBJ2-5, reads KAGVTQTPRYLIKTRGQQVTLSCSPISGHRSVSWYQQTPGQGLQFLFEYFSETQRNKGNFPGRFSGRQFSNSRSEMNVSTLELGDSALYLCASSLLGGGEQETQYFGPGTRLLVL.

The chain is built from TRBV6-5 and TRBJ2-7, with D possibly being TRBD2 (5 bases). V lost 2 bases and J lost 0, with 14 bases in between. There are 16 residues in the CDR3. Germline V gene data show CDR1 as MNHEY and CDR2 as SVGAGI. The CDR3 spells CASSYEKRKSSYEQYF. CDR3 coding DNA: TGTGCCAGCAGTTACGAGAAGCGGAAGAGCTCCTACGAGCAGTACTTC.

Only a few counts were recorded for this clone. The V gene is TRBV7-2, the J gene TRBJ1-2, with D possibly being TRBD1 (6 bases). The germline V gene encodes CDR1 SGHTA and CDR2 FQGNSA. CDR3 size: 14 residues. The V end lost 7 bases, the J end lost 5 bases, and 17 bases lay between the germline ends. CDR3 sequence: CASKEGQVGYGYTF. CDR3 nucleotides: TGTGCCAGCAAAGAGGGACAAGTAGGATATGGCTACACCTTC.

The chain uses TRBV6-1 and TRBJ1-5, with unresolved D. Germline V gives CDR1 MNHNS, CDR2 SASEGT. This CDR3 spans 14 amino acids. The V end was cut by 3 bases, the J end by 3 bases, with 9 bases between. The CDR3 DNA reads as TGTGCCAGCAGTGACAGTAATACCAATCAGCCCCAGCATTTT. Residues: CASSDSNTNQPQHF.

J is TRBJ2-3 and V is TRBV4-3, with D perhaps matching TRBD1 (6 bases). Germline V lookup: CDR1 LGHNA, CDR2 YSLEER. The germline V and J ends were trimmed by 10 bases and 2 bases, with 19 bases remaining between them. The CDR3 runs to 15 residues. CDR3 amino acids: CATRVDTGNTDTQYF. The CDR3 nucleotides read TGCGCCACCAGGGTTGATACAGGGAACACAGATACGCAGTATTTT.